These 28 T cell receptor beta chains originate from one sample sequenced in a study of blood T cell repertoires in COVID-19. The assay was immunoSEQ multiplex PCR, and TCRdb's table has in-frame clones only and misses some. The sample lists under 450,000 clones, 70% to 90% occurring once. Sequenced sample: peripheral blood. These receptors were taken from a woman in her fifties or sixties with COVID-19, enrolled during active disease.

The count of this clone is one. V usage is TRBV30 and J usage is TRBJ2-3, with D perhaps TRBD2 (6 bases). Germline assignment: CDR1 GTSNPN and CDR2 SVGIG (reference sequence). V was pared by 5 bases and J by 7 bases, with 19 bases between. CDR3 size: 14 residues. CDR3 amino acids: CAWDPGGDRHTQYF. The CDR3 DNA reads as TGTGCCTGGGACCCTGGAGGGGACCGACATACGCAGTATTTT.

The chain links TRBV5-1 to TRBJ2-3; 11 bases are shared with TRBD2. The germline CDR1 and CDR2 sequences are SGHRS and YFSETQ. The CDR3 runs to 17 residues. The J segment lost 4 bases and the V segment lost 4 bases, leaving 11 bases of the junction unmatched. As DNA, the CDR3 is TGCGCCAGCAGCCCCCTGACGGTTAGCGGGGGGGCAGATACGCAGTATTTT. Translation gives CASSPLTVSGGADTQYF.

The rearrangement joins TRBV24-1 to TRBJ2-2; 8 nucleotides match TRBD1. Germline lookup yields CDR1 KGHDR and CDR2 SFDVKD. Losses at the gene ends were 4 bases for V and 1 base for J; bases not matched to a gene: 7. The CDR3 is 17 residues long. The CDR3 sequence: CATSELSGTGNTGELFF. In nucleotides, the CDR3 is TGTGCCACCAGTGAATTATCCGGGACAGGGAACACCGGGGAGCTGTTTTTT.

V and J are TRBV25-1 and TRBJ1-2; D uncertain. This CDR3 spans 16 amino acids. The germline V and J ends were trimmed by 2 bases and 6 bases, with 19 bases remaining between them. Per the germline V gene, CDR1 is MGHDK and CDR2 is SYGVNS. CDR3 DNA: TGTGCCAGCAGTGAACCAAACACCTTGGCTAGCCATGGCTACACCTTC. Amino acid sequence: CASSEPNTLASHGYTF.

The genes are TRBV7-6 and TRBJ2-7; TRBD1 agrees at 8 bases. Germline V gives CDR1 SGHVS, CDR2 FNYEAQ. The CDR3 is made up of 14 amino acids. The trim removed 6 bases at V and 3 bases at J, leaving 7 bases unmatched. The CDR3 sequence: CASSPGGVGYEQYF. The CDR3 region has the DNA TGTGCCAGCAGTCCAGGGGGCGTGGGCTACGAGCAGTACTTC.

The DNA for the CDR3 is TGTGCCAGCAGCTTAAACTCGGGGGGTAACACCGGGGAGCTGTTTTTT. This translates into CASSLNSGGNTGELFF. The chain combines TRBV11-2 with TRBJ2-2; 7 nucleotides align to TRBD2. The germline V gene has CDR1 SGHAT and CDR2 FQNNGV. V shed 2 bases, J shed 2 bases, and the junction held 5 bases outside the gene matches. The CDR3 extends over 16 amino acids.

The chain uses TRBV7-9 and TRBJ1-5; no definite D call. Germline V gives CDR1 SEHNR, CDR2 FQNEAQ (reference sequence). The CDR3 covers 14 residues. V gave up 3 bases and J gave up 5 bases, with 11 bases separating them. Written as DNA, the CDR3 is TGTGCCAGCAGCTTTCGAGAGGAGGATCAGCCCCAGCATTTT. Its protein is CASSFREEDQPQHF.

V gene TRBV7-2 combines with J gene TRBJ1-4; 8 bases match TRBD1. Germline V lookup: CDR1 SGHTA, CDR2 FQGNSA. CDR3 length: 14 residues. V lost 5 bases and J lost 7; bases outside the gene matches: 6. The CDR3 nucleotides are TGTGCCAGCAGCGGAACAGGGGGGACTGAAAAACTGTTTTTT. Translation gives CASSGTGGTEKLFF. The full variable domain, completed using reference TRBV7-2 and TRBJ1-4, is GAGVSQSPSNKVTEKGKDVELRCDPISGHTALYWYRQSLGQGLEFLIYFQGNSAPDKSGLPSDRFSAERTGGSVSTLTIQRTQQEDSAVYLCASSGTGGTEKLFFGSGTQLSVL.

This chain uses TRBV28 with TRBJ1-2; maybe TRBD1 (6 bases). Germline CDR1 and CDR2: MDHEN and SYDVKM. Trimming cost V 5 bases and J 7 bases, with 14 bases left between them. The CDR3 covers 13 residues. The CDR3 sequence is CASSLGGFGGYTF. CDR3 in DNA: TGTGCCAGCAGTCTAGGGGGTTTTGGTGGCTACACCTTC.

The chain is built from TRBV19 and TRBJ1-2; D ambiguous. Trimming shortened V by 9 bases and J by 5 bases, and 16 bases separated the two germline ends. Germline CDR1 and CDR2: LNHDA and SQIVND (reference sequence). The CDR3 has 13 residues. CDR3 DNA sequence: TGTGCCAGCCTTAACGGGGTTCCTTATGGCTACACCTTC. As protein: CASLNGVPYGYTF.

The chain links TRBV6-5 to TRBJ1-1; TRBD1 agrees at 10 bases. V trimming: 4 bases; J trimming: 4 bases; junction bases outside the gene matches: 3. This CDR3 region has 14 residues. The germline CDR1 and CDR2 sequences are MNHEY and SVGAGI. CDR3 region: CASSSRTGGTEAFF. The CDR3 coding sequence is TGTGCCAGCAGTTCCCGGACAGGGGGCACTGAAGCTTTCTTT.

A single count supports this clone. V usage is TRBV30 and J usage is TRBJ1-5; TRBD1 might be the D (6 bases). Trimming cost V 1 base and J 2 bases, with 9 bases left between them. CDR1 and CDR2 from the germline V gene are GTSNPN and SVGIG (reference sequence). This CDR3 is built from 14 residues. This chain's CDR3 is CAWSAQGGNQPQHF. DNA for the CDR3: TGTGCCTGGAGTGCACAGGGAGGCAATCAGCCCCAGCATTTT.

This chain uses TRBV12-5 with TRBJ1-5; D remains ambiguous. This CDR3 comprises 17 residues. Germline V gene sequence: CDR1 LGHNT, CDR2 FRNRAP. The V end was cut by 0 bases, the J end by 4 bases, with 16 bases between. The CDR3 loop is CASGLVPGTSGNQPQHF. The CDR3 nucleotides are TGTGCTAGTGGTTTGGTACCAGGCACGTCTGGGAATCAGCCCCAGCATTTT.

The chain is built from TRBV4-1 and TRBJ2-6; D unclear. Trimming took 0 bases from V and 4 from J, leaving 13 bases between them. Germline V gene data show CDR1 as MGHRA and CDR2 as YSYEKL. The CDR3 contains 17 residues. The CDR3 DNA reads TGCGCCAGCAGCCAAGATAGGCAGGTTTCCGGGGCCAACGTCCTGACTTTC. This sequence encodes CASSQDRQVSGANVLTF.

The V gene is TRBV24-1, the J gene TRBJ2-4, with 9 bases identical to TRBD1. The V segment lost 6 bases and the J segment 3 bases; nucleotides outside the gene matches: 8. CDR3 size: 16 residues. Germline V gene lookup returns CDR1 KGHDR and CDR2 SFDVKD. The CDR3 DNA is TGTGCCACCAGTTCAGGGACAGGGAGGGTCAAAAACATTCAGTACTTC. It codes for CATSSGTGRVKNIQYF.

The chain employs TRBV5-1 and TRBJ1-1; 9 positions match TRBD1. The CDR3 covers 16 residues. With 3 bases clipped from V and 8 bases from J, the junction kept 14 bases outside the gene matches. From germline, CDR1 is SGHRS and CDR2 YFSETQ. The CDR3 DNA sequence: TGCGCCAGCAGCTCCGGGACAGGGTTGGAGGGGGAGGAAGCTTTCTTT. It encodes CASSSGTGLEGEEAFF.

The CDR3 nucleotides are TGTGCCAGCAGCCGGGACAGTCCATGGGGGGCCTACGAGCAGTACTTC. This codes for CASSRDSPWGAYEQYF. The V call is TRBV14, the J call TRBJ2-7, with D maybe TRBD1 (7 bases). Germline CDR1 is SGHDN and CDR2 is FVKESK. With 4 bases removed from V and 2 bases from J, the gap between germline ends came to 18 bases. CDR3 length: 16 amino acids.

CDR3 nucleotides: TGTGCCAGCAGCCAAGTGGGGTCAGGGGCTAATGAAAAACTGTTTTTT. It codes for CASSQVGSGANEKLFF. The genes are TRBV4-2 and TRBJ1-4; D perhaps matches TRBD1 (6 bases). Germline V gives CDR1 LGHNA, CDR2 YNFKEQ. The length of the CDR3 is 16 residues. The germline V and J ends were trimmed by 1 base and 3 bases, with 12 bases remaining between them.

This sequence joins TRBV11-2 and TRBJ1-1, with D maybe TRBD1 (6 bases). Germline V lookup: CDR1 SGHAT, CDR2 FQNNGV. The V end was cut by 1 base, the J end by 6 bases, with 12 bases between. CDR3 size: 14 residues. The CDR3 DNA reads as TGTGCCAGCAGCTTAGGGGGGCCTTCCCCTGAAGCTTTCTTT. Protein sequence: CASSLGGPSPEAFF.

V gene TRBV5-1 combines with J gene TRBJ2-3; weak D call: TRBD1 (7 bases). Germline CDR1 is SGHRS and CDR2 is YFSETQ. CDR3 length equals 15 residues. The V and J ends lost 4 bases and 0 bases respectively, with 12 bases between them. The chain's CDR3 is CASSARGASTDTQYF. Written as DNA, the CDR3 is TGCGCCAGCAGCGCCAGGGGGGCGAGCACAGATACGCAGTATTTT.

This chain uses TRBV27 with TRBJ1-1, with D perhaps TRBD1 (6 bases). The CDR3 extends over 21 amino acids. V was trimmed by 6 bases and J by 1 base, leaving 33 bases between them. In germline, CDR1 is MNHEY, CDR2 SMNVEV (reference sequence). CDR3 in DNA: TGTGCCAGCAGATCACGACGGGTCTACCAGGGGATGAAGGACAGGAACACTGAAGCTTTCTTT. Its protein is CASRSRRVYQGMKDRNTEAFF.

Here the CDR3 reads CAITGPASTDTQYF. In nucleotides, the CDR3 is TGTGCCATCACCGGTCCTGCTAGCACAGATACGCAGTATTTT. The chain links TRBV10-3 to TRBJ2-3; no reliable D call. The V end was cut by 7 bases, the J end by 0 bases, with 11 bases between. CDR3 size: 14 residues. Germline V lookup: CDR1 ENHRY, CDR2 SYGVKD.

The rearrangement links TRBV25-1 to TRBJ2-7; TRBD1 matches at 9 bases. The CDR3 is made up of 15 amino acids. Losses at the gene ends were 6 bases for V and 5 bases for J; bases not matched to a gene: 11. Germline V gene sequence: CDR1 MGHDK, CDR2 SYGVNS. CDR3 sequence (DNA): TGTGCCAGCAGGCCCACAGGGGGCAGTGTAAACGAGCAGTACTTC. Its translation is CASRPTGGSVNEQYF.

This chain connects TRBV10-3 to TRBJ1-1; D remains unclear. Trimming shortened V by 8 bases and J by 2 bases, and 9 bases separated the two germline ends. The length of the CDR3 is 12 residues. CDR1 is ENHRY, CDR2 SYGVKD, per germline. The CDR3 bases are TGTGCCATCGGTGGTCTTAACACTGAAGCTTTCTTT. Translated: CAIGGLNTEAFF.

This clone showed up just once. The CDR3 DNA sequence: TGTGCCAGCTCACCTGGGCAGGCGCACTATGGCTACACCTTC. Its protein is CASSPGQAHYGYTF. The chain links TRBV18 to TRBJ1-2, with D hard to call. The V end lost 3 bases, the J end lost 3 bases, and 11 bases lay between the germline ends. The CDR3 runs 14 residues. Germline lookup yields CDR1 KGHSH and CDR2 LQKENI.

This clone was seen only once. This rearrangement joins TRBV10-2 to TRBJ1-3; D not certain. The V end lost 7 bases, the J end lost 9 bases, and 16 bases lay between the germline ends. The CDR3 covers 13 residues. Germline values: CDR1 WSHSY, CDR2 SAAADI. CDR3: CASTAIFGSTIYF. The CDR3 DNA reads as TGCGCCAGCACTGCCATTTTCGGGAGCACCATATATTTT.

The chain couples TRBV4-2 to TRBJ1-1; D perhaps matches TRBD1 (6 bases). Between the trimmed V and J ends, which lost 4 bases and 6 bases, there was a span of 21 bases. The germline gives CDR1 LGHNA, CDR2 YNFKEQ. The CDR3 runs to 16 residues. CDR3 sequence (DNA): TGTGCCAGCAGCCCCGAGCTTACAGGGATTGTGGCTGAAGCTTTCTTT. It translates to CASSPELTGIVAEAFF.

The chain uses TRBV9 and TRBJ1-1; TRBD1 is a possible D gene (5 bases). V lost 0 bases and J 7 bases, leaving 13 bases between the germline ends. CDR3 size: 14 residues. Germline V gene sequence: CDR1 SGDLS, CDR2 YYNGEE. CDR3 sequence reads: CASSVGSGGFEAFF. The CDR3 DNA sequence: TGTGCCAGCAGCGTAGGCTCGGGGGGTTTTGAAGCTTTCTTT.